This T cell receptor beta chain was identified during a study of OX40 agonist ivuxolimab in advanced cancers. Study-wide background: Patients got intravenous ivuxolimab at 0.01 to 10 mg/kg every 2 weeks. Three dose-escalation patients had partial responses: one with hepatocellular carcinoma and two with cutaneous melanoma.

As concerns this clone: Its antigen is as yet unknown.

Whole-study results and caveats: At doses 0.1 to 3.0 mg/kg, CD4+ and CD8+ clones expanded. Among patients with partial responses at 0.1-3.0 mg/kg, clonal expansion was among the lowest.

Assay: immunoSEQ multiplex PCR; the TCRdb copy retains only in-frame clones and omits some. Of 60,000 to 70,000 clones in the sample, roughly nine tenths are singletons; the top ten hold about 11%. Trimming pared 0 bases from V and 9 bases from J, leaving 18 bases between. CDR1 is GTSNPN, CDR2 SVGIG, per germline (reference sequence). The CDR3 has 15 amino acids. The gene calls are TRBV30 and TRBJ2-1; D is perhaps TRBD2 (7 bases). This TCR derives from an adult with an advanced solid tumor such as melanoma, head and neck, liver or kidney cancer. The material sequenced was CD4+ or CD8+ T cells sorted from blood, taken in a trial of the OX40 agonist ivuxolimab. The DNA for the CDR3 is TGTGCCTGGAGTGTACTTGGGGGGGCTGCGTCTGAGCAGTTCTTC. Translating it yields CAWSVLGGAASEQFF.